These 2 T cell receptor beta chains share one sample of origin, sequenced in a study of blood T cell repertoires in COVID-19. Assay: immunoSEQ multiplex PCR; the TCRdb copy retains only in-frame clones and omits some. The data hold some 140,000 clones, with 79% observed a single time. Sequencing was done on a sample of peripheral blood. The receptors originated from a man in his 60s with acute or convalescent COVID-19.

This rearrangement joins TRBV29-1 to TRBJ2-2; 7 bases fit TRBD2. The germline gives CDR1 SQVTM, CDR2 ANQGSEA. V was pared by 4 bases and J by 1 base, with 3 bases of the junction left unmatched. The CDR3 loop spans 14 amino acids. DNA for the CDR3: TGCAGCGTTGTAACTAGCGTGAACACCGGGGAGCTGTTTTTT. It translates to CSVVTSVNTGELFF.

The chain carries TRBV10-3 and TRBJ1-6; 7 bases match TRBD1. This CDR3 region has 13 residues. Germline CDR1 is ENHRY and CDR2 is SYGVKD. J was trimmed by 7 bases and V by 10 bases; bases with no gene match: 7. CDR3 sequence: CATRDSENSPLHF. The CDR3 DNA reads TGTGCCACCCGGGACAGCGAAAATTCACCCCTCCACTTT.